The 25 T cell receptor beta chains below come from one sample, sequenced in a study of T cells in Graves' hyperthyroidism and ophthalmopathy. Amplification yielded TCR beta CDR3 regions, with RNA transcripts as the source. The TCR CDR3 was amplified in a first-round RT-PCR using the HTBI primer set. TCRdb itself ran the multiplex PCR reads through MiXCR, one entry per CDR3 protein. The sample has around 56,000 distinct CDR3 sequences; less than 50% are singletons. Sequencing was done on a sample of blood. Source of these receptors: a woman in her 30s with Graves' ophthalmopathy.

In this sample, this clonotype turned up many times. This clone may be a read error of a much larger clone one base away. V gene TRBV19 combines with J gene TRBJ1-2; 9 nucleotides agree with TRBD1. Germline CDR1 reads LNHDA; CDR2 reads SQIVND (reference sequence). The CDR3 spans 17 residues. The CDR3 sequence is CACSQTITGGLGYGYTF. DNA for the CDR3: TGTGCCTGTAGTCAAACAATTACAGGGGGCCTCGGCTATGGCTACACCTTC.

This clonotype was counted once. The chain uses TRBV24-1 and TRBJ2-7; 10 positions agree with TRBD2. V gave up 1 base and J gave up 7 bases; unmatched junction bases: 3. Germline V gives CDR1 KGHDR, CDR2 SFDVKD. This CDR3 region has 14 residues. The CDR3 is CATSDLLAGPEQYF. CDR3 DNA: TGTGCCACCAGTGATTTACTAGCGGGACCTGAGCAGTACTTC.

To note about this clonotype: An end of the junction differs from the germline gene, which may be a read error. V is TRBV3-1 and J is TRBJ2-1, with D tentatively TRBD1 (6 bases). The V gene's germline CDR1 is LGHDT and CDR2 YNNKEL (reference sequence). There are 15 residues in the CDR3. The CDR3 region has the DNA TGTGCCAGCAGCCGCCTAGGGCAGGGGTACAGTGAGCAGTTCTTC. Protein product: CASSRLGQGYSEQFF.

This clonotype has ten or more counts. The chain couples TRBV7-9 to TRBJ1-2; no firm D call. The CDR3 sequence is 14 residues long. The V end was cut by 5 bases, the J end by 0 bases, with 10 bases between. The germline gives CDR1 SEHNR, CDR2 FQNEAQ (reference sequence). CDR3 coding DNA: TGTGCCAGCAGCCCCCGCGTAGCTAACTATGGCTACACCTTC. This codes for CASSPRVANYGYTF.

The genes are TRBV20-1 and TRBJ1-1; weak D call: TRBD1 (6 bases). V lost 1 base, J lost 4 bases, and 13 bases lay in between. CDR1 and CDR2 from the germline V gene are DFQATT and SNEGSKA (reference sequence). The CDR3 totals 14 residues. The CDR3 loop is CSARVGSRGTEAFF. For the CDR3, the DNA is TGCAGTGCTAGAGTTGGCAGCAGGGGCACTGAAGCTTTCTTT.

The chain is built from TRBV2 and TRBJ2-5; 10 bases map to TRBD2. The germline CDR1 and CDR2 sequences are SNHLY and FYNNEI. The CDR3 length is 14 residues. V shed 6 bases, J shed 4 bases, and the junction held 5 bases outside the gene matches. The CDR3 sequence is CASRKRGGAETQYF. The CDR3 DNA sequence: TGTGCCAGCAGAAAGCGGGGGGGCGCAGAGACCCAGTACTTC.

Regarding this clonotype: The CDR3 end shows no conserved phenylalanine or tryptophan, and so a read error is likely. The limits of the CDR3 on the DNA are not certain, so only TCRdb's listed CDR3 is given. This sequence joins TRBV7-9 and TRBJ1-6; the DNA was not compared with TRBD1, the D call given in the table. CDR1 SEHNR and CDR2 FQNEAQ come from the germline V gene (reference sequence). The CDR3 is 9 amino acids long, termini counted. The CDR3 spells CASSPAALL.

This clonotype was seen many times. This chain joins TRBV6-5 and TRBJ1-5; TRBD1 is a possible D gene (6 bases). Looked up from germline, CDR1 is MNHEY and CDR2 is SVGAGI. The CDR3 has 15 amino acids. With 6 bases removed from V and 4 bases from J, the gap between germline ends came to 16 bases. This CDR3 is CASRATGRGNQPQHF. The CDR3 nucleotides are TGTGCCAGCAGGGCTACAGGGAGGGGGAATCAGCCCCAGCATTTT.

A few counts support this clonotype. The chain combines TRBV20-1 with TRBJ2-3; no clear D gene. Trimming stripped 0 bases from V and 1 base from J, with 8 bases between. The CDR3 spans 14 residues. Germline assignment: CDR1 DFQATT and CDR2 SNEGSKA (reference sequence). CDR3 residues: CSARDSRGTDTQYF. CDR3 in DNA: TGCAGTGCTAGAGATAGTCGGGGCACAGATACGCAGTATTTT.

This clonotype was seen repeatedly, ten times or more. The chain recombines TRBV7-3 with TRBJ2-2, with 8 bases identical to TRBD2. Unmatched junction bases numbered 7, after V lost 6 bases and J lost 4 bases. The CDR3 is 15 residues long. CDR1 and CDR2 (germline): SGHTA, FQGTGA. The CDR3 here is CASSLRGTSTGELFF. The DNA of the CDR3 is TGTGCCAGCAGTCTTCGCGGGACTAGCACCGGGGAGCTGTTTTTT. Drawing the rest from reference TRBV7-3 and TRBJ2-2, the complete variable domain is GAGVSQTPSNKVTEKGKYVELRCDPISGHTALYWYRQSLGQGPEFLIYFQGTGAADDSGLPNDRFFAVRPEGSVSTLKIQRTERGDSAVYLCASSLRGTSTGELFFGEGSRLTVL.

This sequence joins TRBV20-1 and TRBJ2-3; 14 nucleotides align to TRBD2. The CDR3 extends over 15 amino acids. Germline V gene sequence: CDR1 DFQATT, CDR2 SNEGSKA (reference sequence). Unmatched junction bases numbered 9, after V lost 7 bases and J lost 6 bases. Here the CDR3 reads CSGDGTSGGGDTQYF. Here the CDR3 DNA reads TGCAGTGGAGACGGGACTAGCGGGGGTGGCGATACGCAGTATTTT.

In DNA, the CDR3 is TGTGCCAGCAGTGACTCGGGCGATACCGGGGAGCTGTTTTTT. It codes for CASSDSGDTGELFF. V is TRBV6-4 and J is TRBJ2-2; no definite D call. Per germline, CDR1 MRHNA and CDR2 SNTAGT. The CDR3 has 14 amino acids. Deletions cut 0 bases from V and 5 bases from J, with 7 bases between.

The chain uses TRBV7-2 and TRBJ2-2; the D is unclear. CDR1 and CDR2 (germline): SGHTA, FQGNSA. V was trimmed by 6 bases and J by 2 bases, leaving 10 bases between them. CDR3 length equals 14 residues. DNA of the CDR3: TGTGCCAGCAGGAGCTCTGGAAACACCGGGGAGCTGTTTTTT. It codes for CASRSSGNTGELFF.

This clonotype was seen only a few times. At one of its ends the junction is not consistent with the germline gene, which may arise from a read error. In DNA form, the CDR3 reads TGTGCCAGCAGTTATCTAGCGGGAGGGCATCTCGCCTACAATGAGCAGTCCTTC. This sequence encodes CASSYLAGGHLAYNEQSF. The chain has TRBV28 and TRBJ2-1; TRBD2 matches at 12 bases. Per the germline V gene, CDR1 is MDHEN and CDR2 is SYDVKM. This CDR3 spans 18 amino acids. The entire variable domain, with the rest obtained from reference TRBV28 and TRBJ2-1, is as follows: DVKVTQSSRYLVKRTGEKVFLECVQDMDHENMFWYRQDPGLGLRLIYFSYDVKMKEKGDIPEGYSVSREKKERFSLILESASTNQTSMYLCASSYLAGGHLAYNEQSFGPGTRLTVL.

CDR3 coding DNA: TGTGCCAGCAGCTTGGAGCGTAGGGAGACCCAGTACTTC. Translated, it gives CASSLERRETQYF. The V and J genes are TRBV5-4 and TRBJ2-5; D gene uncertain. V lost 0 bases, J lost 5 bases, and 8 bases lay in between. Germline V lookup: CDR1 SGHNT, CDR2 YYREEE (reference sequence). This CDR3 comprises 13 residues.

This clonotype was recorded many times. The chain carries TRBV20-1 and TRBJ2-3; 7 positions agree with TRBD2. After removal of 3 bases from V and 5 bases from J, the junction contained 8 bases not matched to a gene. In germline, CDR1 is DFQATT, CDR2 SNEGSKA (reference sequence). The CDR3 runs to 14 residues. The CDR3 DNA reads as TGCAGTGCTAGCTGGGACTATGCCGTAGATACGCAGTATTTT. This gives the protein CSASWDYAVDTQYF.

At least ten counts were recorded for this clonotype. The chain links TRBV4-2 to TRBJ1-1; a possible D gene is TRBD1 (6 bases). V was cut by 3 bases and J by 1 base, with 12 bases left in between. The germline V gene has CDR1 LGHNA and CDR2 YNFKEQ. The CDR3 has 15 amino acids. The CDR3 is CASSQNRAGNTEAFF. The CDR3 DNA reads TGTGCCAGCAGCCAGAACAGGGCGGGGAACACTGAAGCTTTCTTT.

There are many counts of this clonotype. The rearrangement joins TRBV5-6 to TRBJ1-2, with 8 bases aligning to TRBD1. Germline lookup yields CDR1 SGHDT and CDR2 YYEEEE. The V gene end was trimmed by 3 bases and the J gene end by 3 bases; junction bases not matched to a gene: 7. There are 15 residues in the CDR3. This CDR3 is CASSSRQGHHYGYTF. Written as DNA, the CDR3 is TGTGCCAGCAGCTCAAGACAGGGGCATCACTATGGCTACACCTTC.

This clonotype was counted ten times or more. The chain is built from TRBV20-1 and TRBJ2-3, with D possibly TRBD2 on 6 matching bases. CDR1 is DFQATT, CDR2 SNEGSKA, per germline (reference sequence). V shed 2 bases and J shed 6 bases, with 18 bases lying between them. This CDR3 is 15 amino acids long. In nucleotides, the CDR3 is TGCAGTGCTAGACCCGGACCGGGGGACGGGGATACGCAGTATTTT. Translation gives CSARPGPGDGDTQYF.

This clonotype was seen at least ten times. This chain joins TRBV2 and TRBJ2-1, with 11 bases that match TRBD2. Losses at the gene ends were 10 bases for V and 4 bases for J; bases not matched to a gene: 6. CDR1 is SNHLY and CDR2 is FYNNEI in the germline V gene. This CDR3 region has 14 residues. CDR3 residues: CATTGTSGYNEQFF. CDR3 bases: TGTGCCACTACCGGGACTAGCGGTTACAATGAGCAGTTCTTC.

This clonotype has a count of ten or more. The J gene is TRBJ2-1, the V gene TRBV11-2, with TRBD2 identical over 12 bases. The CDR3 sequence is 15 residues long. From germline, CDR1 is SGHAT and CDR2 FQNNGV. V gave up 4 bases and J gave up 6 bases; unmatched junction bases: 4. Written as DNA, the CDR3 is TGTGCCAGCAGCTATGGACTAGCGGGAAGCAATGAGCAGTTCTTC. This codes for CASSYGLAGSNEQFF.

The genes are TRBV2 and TRBJ2-2; D is perhaps TRBD2 (7 bases). Deletions cut 8 bases from V and 3 bases from J, with 10 bases between. This CDR3 comprises 13 residues. CDR1 and CDR2 from the germline V gene are SNHLY and FYNNEI. CDR3 DNA: TGTGCCAGCGGGGGGGCGGACACCGGGGAGCTGTTTTTT. Its protein is CASGGADTGELFF.

The CDR3 sequence: CASEGPGPQETQYF. The CDR3 DNA reads as TGTGCCAGTGAGGGACCGGGACCTCAAGAGACCCAGTACTTC. The V call is TRBV19, the J call TRBJ2-5; D assignment may be TRBD1 or TRBD2 (5 bases each). The CDR3 has 14 residues. In germline, CDR1 is LNHDA, CDR2 SQIVND (reference sequence). Trimming took off 8 bases at V and 2 bases at J, with 15 bases between the two ends.

The sample holds many counts of this clonotype. The V gene is TRBV6-2 or TRBV6-3, the J gene TRBJ1-2; possible D gene TRBD1, 6 bases. Per the germline V gene, CDR1 is MNHEY and CDR2 is SVGEGT. The CDR3 has 14 residues. V was shortened by 2 bases and J by 8 bases, with 15 bases between the two germline ends. The DNA for the CDR3 is TGTGCCAGCAGTTACCCTGACAGGCTTCAAGGCTACACCTTC. Translation: CASSYPDRLQGYTF.

Comments on this clonotype: The CDR3 does not close with the conserved phenylalanine or tryptophan, likely indicating a read error. The chain uses TRBV20-1 and TRBJ1-4; 7 nucleotides agree with TRBD1. CDR1 is DFQATT, CDR2 SNEGSKA, per germline (reference sequence). V dropped 0 bases and J dropped 7; count of bases not matched to a gene: 8. The CDR3 spans 15 residues. The CDR3 DNA reads TGCAGTGCTAGAGACCCCGACAGGGTAGCTGAAAAACTGTTTCTT. Its translation is CSARDPDRVAEKLFL.